This note documents a single T cell receptor beta chain sequence. The V end was cut by 0 bases, the J end by 9 bases, with 13 bases between. CDR1 SGDLS and CDR2 YYNGEE come from the germline V gene. This CDR3 has 15 amino acids. Authors' processing steps: Reference gene primer amplification yielded estimated nucleated cell counts. Produced via immunoSEQ multiplex PCR; TCRdb's table is partial and in-frame only. The DNA gave D and trimming, while V, J and clone size come from that table. The sample has tens of thousands of clones; roughly nine tenths are singletons. The data stem from a study of blood T cell repertoires in COVID-19. Overall study context: Acute and convalescent COVID-19 samples came from the United States, Italy and Spain. Sample material is recorded as cDNA or gDNA derived from T cells, B-cell-depleted T cells, or PBMCs.

This TCR was recovered from a woman in her forties or fifties with active or convalescent COVID-19. The sequenced sample consisted of peripheral blood. The chain is built from TRBV9 and TRBJ1-6, with a weak D call TRBD1 (6 bases). CDR3 bases: TGTGCCAGCAGCGTAGAGGACAGCACAAGTTCACCCCTCCACTTT. Residues: CASSVEDSTSSPLHF.